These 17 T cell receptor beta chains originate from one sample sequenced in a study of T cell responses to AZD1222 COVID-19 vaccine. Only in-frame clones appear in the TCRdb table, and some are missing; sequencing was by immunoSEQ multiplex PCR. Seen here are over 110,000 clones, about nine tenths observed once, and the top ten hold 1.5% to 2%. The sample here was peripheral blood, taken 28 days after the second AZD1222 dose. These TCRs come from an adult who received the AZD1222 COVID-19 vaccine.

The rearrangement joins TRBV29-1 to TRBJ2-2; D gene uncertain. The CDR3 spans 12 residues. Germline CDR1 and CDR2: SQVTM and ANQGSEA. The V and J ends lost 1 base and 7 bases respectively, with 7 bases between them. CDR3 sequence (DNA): TGCAGCGTTGAAGTTAGGTTCGGGGAGCTGTTTTTT. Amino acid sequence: CSVEVRFGELFF.

The CDR3 is CASSLIQGTEAFF. The CDR3 region has the DNA TGTGCCAGCAGTTTAATTCAGGGGACTGAAGCTTTCTTT. The V and J genes are TRBV12-3 or TRBV12-4 and TRBJ1-1, with a tentative D call TRBD1 (6 bases). CDR3 length: 13 amino acids. V lost 2 bases and J lost 5, with 9 bases in between.

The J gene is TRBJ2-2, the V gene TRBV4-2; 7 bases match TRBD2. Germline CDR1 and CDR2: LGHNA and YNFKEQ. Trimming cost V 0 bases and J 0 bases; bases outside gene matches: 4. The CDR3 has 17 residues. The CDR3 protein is CASSQDTGGPNTGELFF. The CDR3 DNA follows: TGTGCCAGCAGCCAAGATACGGGAGGCCCGAACACCGGGGAGCTGTTTTTT.

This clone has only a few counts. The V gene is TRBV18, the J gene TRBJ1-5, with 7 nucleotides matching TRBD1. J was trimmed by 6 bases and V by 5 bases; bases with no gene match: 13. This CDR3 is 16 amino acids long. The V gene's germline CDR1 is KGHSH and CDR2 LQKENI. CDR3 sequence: CASSASTGVVGQPQHF. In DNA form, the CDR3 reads TGTGCCAGCTCAGCCTCTACAGGGGTAGTAGGTCAGCCCCAGCATTTT.

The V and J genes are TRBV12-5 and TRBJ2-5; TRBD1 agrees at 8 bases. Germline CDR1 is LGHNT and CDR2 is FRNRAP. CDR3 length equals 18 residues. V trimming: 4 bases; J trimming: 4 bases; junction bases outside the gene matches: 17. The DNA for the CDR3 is TGTGCTAGTGGTTGGACCATACGGACAGGGCTTAATGGAGAGACCCAGTACTTC. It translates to CASGWTIRTGLNGETQYF.

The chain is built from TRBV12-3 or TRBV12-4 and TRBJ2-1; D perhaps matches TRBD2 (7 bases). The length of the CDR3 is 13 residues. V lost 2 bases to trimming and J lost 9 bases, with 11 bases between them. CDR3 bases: TGTGCCAGCAGTTTACGGGGGGCCGGTGAGCAGTTCTTC. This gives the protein CASSLRGAGEQFF.

CDR3 sequence (DNA): TGTGCCAGCAGCTTAACAGGAATACCTACCTACGAGCAGTACTTC. This sequence encodes CASSLTGIPTYEQYF. J is TRBJ2-7 and V is TRBV11-1, with D possibly being TRBD1 (5 bases). V was trimmed by 2 bases and J by 2 bases, leaving 13 bases between them. Germline assignment: CDR1 SGHAT and CDR2 FQDESV (reference sequence). The CDR3 is made up of 15 amino acids.

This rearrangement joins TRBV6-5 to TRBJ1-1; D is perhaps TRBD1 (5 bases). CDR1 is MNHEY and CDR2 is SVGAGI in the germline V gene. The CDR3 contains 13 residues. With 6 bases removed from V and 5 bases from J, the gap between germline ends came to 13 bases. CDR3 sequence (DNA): TGTGCCAGCAGAATAGACCGGGGGACTGAAGCTTTCTTT. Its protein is CASRIDRGTEAFF.

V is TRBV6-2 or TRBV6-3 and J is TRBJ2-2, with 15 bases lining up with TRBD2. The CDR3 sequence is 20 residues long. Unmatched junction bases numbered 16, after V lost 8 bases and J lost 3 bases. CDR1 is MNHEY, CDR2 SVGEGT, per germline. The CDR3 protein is CASRSTRTSGRGRDTGELFF. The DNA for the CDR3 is TGTGCCAGCCGTTCGACCCGGACTAGCGGGAGGGGACGGGACACCGGGGAGCTGTTTTTT.

The CDR3 loop reads CASSLQGNTIYF. The CDR3 DNA follows: TGTGCCAGCAGCCTCCAGGGAAACACCATATATTTT. This chain joins TRBV14 and TRBJ1-3; D remains ambiguous. V was clipped by 4 bases and J by 4 bases, with 5 bases between them. CDR3 length equals 12 residues. Germline V lookup: CDR1 SGHDN, CDR2 FVKESK.

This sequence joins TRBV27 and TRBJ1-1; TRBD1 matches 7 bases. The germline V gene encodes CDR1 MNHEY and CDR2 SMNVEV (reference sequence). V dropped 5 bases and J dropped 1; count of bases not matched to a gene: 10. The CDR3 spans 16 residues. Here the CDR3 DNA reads TGTGCCAGCAGTCAAGGAGCCGGACAGGCGAACACTGAAGCTTTCTTT. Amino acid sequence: CASSQGAGQANTEAFF.

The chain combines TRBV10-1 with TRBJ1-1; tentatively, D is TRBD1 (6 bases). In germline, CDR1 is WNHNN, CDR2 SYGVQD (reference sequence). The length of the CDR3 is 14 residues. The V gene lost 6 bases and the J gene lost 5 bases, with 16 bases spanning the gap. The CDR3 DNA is TGCGCCAGCAGCTGGGACCCCGGACAGACTGAAGCTTTCTTT. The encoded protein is CASSWDPGQTEAFF.

The CDR3 loop reads CSVEGQGGDNEQFF. The CDR3 coding sequence is TGCAGCGTTGAAGGACAGGGAGGTGACAATGAGCAGTTCTTC. The V call is TRBV29-1, the J call TRBJ2-1, with a weak D call TRBD1 (7 bases). Trimming shortened V by 1 base and J by 5 bases, and 12 bases separated the two germline ends. Germline V gene sequence: CDR1 SQVTM, CDR2 ANQGSEA. The CDR3 extends over 14 amino acids.

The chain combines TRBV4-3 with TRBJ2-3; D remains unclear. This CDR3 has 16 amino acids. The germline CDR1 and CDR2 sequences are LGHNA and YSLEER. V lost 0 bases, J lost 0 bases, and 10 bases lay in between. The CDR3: CASSQDRLGSTDTQYF. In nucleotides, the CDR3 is TGCGCCAGCAGCCAAGATAGGTTGGGGAGCACAGATACGCAGTATTTT.

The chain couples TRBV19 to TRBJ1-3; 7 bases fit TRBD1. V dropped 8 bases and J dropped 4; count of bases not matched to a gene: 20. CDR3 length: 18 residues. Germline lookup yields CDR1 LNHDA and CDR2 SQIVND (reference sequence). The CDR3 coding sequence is TGTGCCAGTTATGGATGGGACAGCATGGAACCCTTCGGAAACACCATATATTTT. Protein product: CASYGWDSMEPFGNTIYF.

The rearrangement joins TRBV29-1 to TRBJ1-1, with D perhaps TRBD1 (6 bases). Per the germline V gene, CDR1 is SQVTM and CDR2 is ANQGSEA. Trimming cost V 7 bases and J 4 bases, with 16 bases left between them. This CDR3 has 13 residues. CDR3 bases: TGCAGCGCTTCGGACAGTCGGGCCACTGAAGCTTTCTTT. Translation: CSASDSRATEAFF.

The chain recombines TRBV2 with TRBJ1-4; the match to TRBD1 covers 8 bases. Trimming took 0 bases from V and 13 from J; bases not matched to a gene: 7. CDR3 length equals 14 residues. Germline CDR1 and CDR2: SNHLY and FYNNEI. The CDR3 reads CASSEAVRGRGLFF. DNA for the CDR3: TGTGCCAGCAGTGAAGCTGTCAGGGGGCGGGGACTGTTTTTT.